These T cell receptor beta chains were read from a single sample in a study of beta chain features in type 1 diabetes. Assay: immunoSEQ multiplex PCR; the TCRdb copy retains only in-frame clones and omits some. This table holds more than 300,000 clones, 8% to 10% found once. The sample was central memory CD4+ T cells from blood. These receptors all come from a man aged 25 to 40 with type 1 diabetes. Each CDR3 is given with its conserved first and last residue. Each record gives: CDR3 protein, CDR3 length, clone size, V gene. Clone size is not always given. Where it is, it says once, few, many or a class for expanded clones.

CDR3: CASIGTGVETQYF
length: 13
size: .
V: TRBV6-6

CDR3: CSTRTGGNTEAFF
length: 13
size: few
V: TRBV29-1

CDR3: CASSPAGRANYGYTF
length: 15
size: .
V: TRBV5-6

CDR3: CASSAGTGGAKLFF
length: 14
size: few
V: TRBV6-5

CDR3: CASSYETYEQYF
length: 12
size: few
V: TRBV5-4

CDR3: CASSDLSGSGTDTQYF
length: 16
size: .
V: TRBV2

CDR3: CASSLARLPQETQYF
length: 15
size: few
V: TRBV5-1

CDR3: CASHTGTGGGEQYF
length: 14
size: .
V: TRBV5-1

CDR3: CASSWDNPNTGELFF
length: 15
size: .
V: TRBV27

CDR3: CASSYSLDISQPQHF
length: 15
size: few
V: TRBV6-6

CDR3: CASSRATGPDGYTF
length: 14
size: .
V: TRBV5-1

CDR3: CASSVHGSNTGELFF
length: 15
size: .
V: TRBV6-6

CDR3: CASDSSGNTIYF
length: 12
size: many
V: TRBV28

CDR3: CASRLRTDTNNEQFF
length: 15
size: .
V: TRBV2

CDR3: CASSLPGATEQFF
length: 13
size: .
V: TRBV28

CDR3: CASSWDKANTEAFF
length: 14
size: few
V: TRBV7-2

CDR3: CASSQVAGGEETQYF
length: 15
size: .
V: TRBV4-2

CDR3: CASIREGSSTEAFF
length: 14
size: .
V: TRBV6-1

CDR3: CASSLVTGEKQPQHF
length: 15
size: .
V: TRBV11-2

CDR3: CASSQGQGETQYF
length: 13
size: many
V: TRBV14

CDR3: CASSPWGQSSYEQYF
length: 15
size: .
V: TRBV6-5

CDR3: CASSLGASGRSYNEQFF
length: 17
size: many
V: TRBV7-8

CDR3: CASRARQRIQETQYF
length: 15
size: .
V: TRBV5-8

CDR3: CASRGLGGDTQYF
length: 13
size: few
V: TRBV27

CDR3: CAWSRSPLGEQYF
length: 13
size: few
V: TRBV30

CDR3: CASSPGQGGRAFF
length: 13
size: .
V: TRBV28

CDR3: CASSVGQRDQPQHF
length: 14
size: .
V: TRBV10-2

CDR3: CASSRLYREGSSYNEQFF
length: 18
size: .
V: TRBV4-3

CDR3: CASSERNRAYYGYTF
length: 15
size: .
V: TRBV27

CDR3: CASSSGTGGYEQYF
length: 14
size: few
V: TRBV28

CDR3: CASREGATNEKLFF
length: 14
size: .
V: TRBV19

CDR3: CASSVDKDTQYF
length: 12
size: few
V: TRBV9

CDR3: CATFRDRANTEAFF
length: 14
size: few
V: TRBV6-5

CDR3: CASSQPGTGVTEAFF
length: 15
size: few
V: TRBV7-9

CDR3: CASSEQGNEQFF
length: 12
size: few
V: TRBV6-1

CDR3: CASSFRGSNQETQYF
length: 15
size: .
V: TRBV5-1

CDR3: CASSQDGAGGVEQYF
length: 15
size: few
V: TRBV5-4

CDR3: CASSPHGSRGSRGGGELFF
length: 19
size: .
V: TRBV4-3

CDR3: CASSSPRGGYTF
length: 12
size: .
V: TRBV27

CDR3: CASSVQGGGGELFF
length: 14
size: few
V: TRBV7-8